This T cell receptor beta chain comes out of a study of graft-versus-host responses after intestinal transplantation. V was pared by 4 bases and J by 3 bases, with 4 bases of the junction left unmatched. Germline loops: CDR1 MNHEY, CDR2 SVGAGI. There are 15 residues in the CDR3. Study conclusions and caveats: The study found high graft-versus-host to host-versus-graft clonal ratios in allografts of patients with graft-donor T cell macrochimerism.

This clone has more than one count but fewer than ten. Its antigen is not identified. Sequencing was performed with immunoSEQ multiplex PCR; in TCRdb, only in-frame clones are kept and a portion is missing. This table has 35,000 to 55,000 clones, over 85% appearing once. The chain uses TRBV6-5 and TRBJ2-2, with 8 nucleotides matching TRBD2. Sample: PBMCs, taken 750 to 850 days after a first intestinal transplant, on the day of a second. The receptor was derived from a human patient who received an intestinal transplant, so some T cells may come from the graft donor. The CDR3 bases are TGTGCCAGCAGTTCGGGGGGGGAGGACACCGGGGAGCTGTTTTTT. Its translation is CASSSGGEDTGELFF.